The T cell receptor beta chain under discussion was sequenced for a study of blood T cell repertoires in COVID-19 (dated by TCRdb to between 2020 and 2021). Describing the broader study: Samples from collaborators originated in the United States, Italy and Spain and spanned both the acute and convalescent phases of COVID-19. Where available, HLA class I and class II types were obtained from metadata supplied by the sample provider rather than from assay-based typing. Samples were obtained from the ongoing ImmuneRACE study (first 160 participants) and from 1,000 to 1,500 subjects provided by 6 global collaborators. A de-identified subject ID, COVID-19 status, age in years and sex were almost always included in the sample metadata. Subjects who had been exposed to COVID-19, were actively infected with it, or had recovered from it provided the deeply sampled blood TCRbeta repertoires that made up the dataset. The repertoires were released in a freely available public database intended as a resource for research on the immune response to SARS-CoV-2. The prospective study material was composed of cDNA or gDNA derived from T cells, B-cell-depleted T cells, or PBMCs. What the research found in general, with its limitations: How much clinical and demographic metadata was included differed by source and by participant, and the metadata was provided uncurated.

About this clone itself: No cognate antigen has been identified for it. The sample holds no much larger clone one base away, and base qualities are not on file.

The CDR3 contains 16 residues, cysteine and phenylalanine counted. The DNA shown is the 48-base CDR3, in frame from base 1. Ends trimmed: V by 6 bases, J by 0 bases; bases unmatched to a gene: 10. CDR1 SEHNR and CDR2 FQNEAQ are derived from the germline V gene (reference sequence). Each collaborating institution followed its own protocols to collect whole blood in K2EDTA tubes. For TCRbeta analysis, collaborator samples were shipped as frozen whole blood, as isolated PBMCs, or as DNA extracted from either sample type. TCRbeta CDR3 regions were amplified from genomic DNA by means of the immunoSEQ Assay, a bias-controlled multiplex PCR. The paper's data handling went like this. Nucleated cell counts per sample were estimated from amplification of reference gene primers within the assay. Sequence reads were collapsed and filtered to measure the absolute abundance of every unique TCRbeta CDR3 rearrangement. For each sample, productive Simpson clonality was calculated as the square root of Simpson's diversity index over productive rearrangements. Here the immuneACCESS table is served through TCRdb, limited to in-frame sequences with V and J called. Missing clones are a known gap in these copies; in checked studies unresolved V genes cover under half, and the rest lacks a known reason. The V and J calls and clone size were taken over from that table, and D and trimming were inferred from the DNA. In this sample the table shows a few hundred thousand clones, around 91% of which occur a single time. Around 12% of the sample lies in the top ten.

The chain joins TRBV7-9 to TRBJ2-5, with 7 central nucleotides matching TRBD1. The TCR was taken from a woman in her fifties or sixties with acute or convalescent COVID-19. The sequencing sample was made of peripheral blood. Here is the DNA: TGTGCCAGCAGAGGACCGGACAGGACGTACCAAGAGACCCAGTACTTC. Its product reads: CASRGPDRTYQETQYF.